The T cell receptor beta chain under discussion was sequenced for a study of a mutant IDH1 vaccine in newly diagnosed glioma. Study in general: Beforehand, treatment had been radiotherapy, temozolomide, or both; the majority received both.

The table came from immunoSEQ multiplex PCR; TCRdb's copy has only in-frame clones and leaves some out. The profile shows around 31,000 clones, 81% of them singletons. Regarding time point: week 35, safety follow-up. The content of each vaccine dose was 300 ug of mutant IDH1 20-mer peptide, and topical imiquimod accompanied it. With respect to this clone: Its matching antigen is unknown.

This TCR was sampled from a man aged 30 to 39 with glioma. The material sequenced was PBMCs, taken from a glioma patient whose treatment included an IDH1 peptide vaccine.

The CDR3 nucleotides are TGTGCCAGCAGCTTGGTAGGGTTTGGAAACACCATATATTTT. As protein: CASSLVGFGNTIYF. The V and J genes are TRBV5-5 and TRBJ1-3; D is undetermined. Germline V gives CDR1 SGHKS, CDR2 YYEKEE (reference sequence). Trimming left V 0 bases short and J 3 bases short, with 7 bases between. CDR3 length: 14 residues.